What follows are 15 T cell receptor beta chains derived from one specimen sequenced in a study of blood T cell repertoires in COVID-19. Produced via immunoSEQ multiplex PCR; TCRdb's table is partial and in-frame only. The data show 300,000 to 350,000 clones, over 70% seen once. The source material was peripheral blood. All receptors come from a woman between 50 and 59 years old with COVID-19, enrolled during active disease.

V and J are TRBV18 and TRBJ2-7, with no clear D. The CDR3 contains 13 residues. The germline V and J ends were trimmed by 4 bases and 0 bases, with 7 bases remaining between them. The germline gives CDR1 KGHSH, CDR2 LQKENI. The DNA for the CDR3 is TGTGCCAGCTCACTAAGGAGCTCCTACGAGCAGTACTTC. Residues: CASSLRSSYEQYF.

CDR3 nucleotides: TGCAGCGTTGAAGATCAGGGGCCGCGCACCTTTGAAGCTTTCTTT. Protein sequence: CSVEDQGPRTFEAFF. The genes are TRBV29-1 and TRBJ1-1; TRBD1 is a possible D gene (6 bases). V lost 0 bases and J 7 bases, leaving 18 bases between the germline ends. The germline V gene has CDR1 SQVTM and CDR2 ANQGSEA. This CDR3 has 15 residues. Full variable domain (missing parts from reference TRBV29-1 and TRBJ1-1): SAVISQKPSRDICQRGTSLTIQCQVDSQVTMMFWYRQQPGQSLTLIATANQGSEATYESGFVIDKFPISRPNLTFSTLTVSNMSPEDSSIYLCSVEDQGPRTFEAFFGQGTRLTVV.

The rearrangement links TRBV29-1 to TRBJ2-4, with unresolved D. This CDR3 spans 10 amino acids. From germline, CDR1 is SQVTM and CDR2 ANQGSEA. V lost 6 bases, J lost 9 bases, and 9 bases lay in between. This CDR3 reads CSVSTPIQYF. CDR3 nucleotide sequence: TGCAGCGTCTCGACACCCATTCAGTACTTC. The full variable domain, with the rest looked up from reference TRBV29-1 and TRBJ2-4, is SAVISQKPSRDICQRGTSLTIQCQVDSQVTMMFWYRQQPGQSLTLIATANQGSEATYESGFVIDKFPISRPNLTFSTLTVSNMSPEDSSIYLCSVSTPIQYFGAGTRLSVL.

The V and J genes are TRBV11-2 and TRBJ2-2, with TRBD1 matching 10 bases. Germline V gene lookup returns CDR1 SGHAT and CDR2 FQNNGV. This CDR3 region has 15 residues. The V gene end was trimmed by 4 bases and the J gene end by 6 bases; junction bases not matched to a gene: 5. As DNA, the CDR3 is TGTGCCAGCAGCTCCCGACAGGGGGCGCCCGGGGAGCTGTTTTTT. Translated: CASSSRQGAPGELFF.

The chain combines TRBV4-2 with TRBJ2-3; 8 nucleotides align to TRBD2. CDR3 size: 21 residues. V lost 1 base and J lost 4; bases outside the gene matches: 22. Germline V lookup: CDR1 LGHNA, CDR2 YNFKEQ. The CDR3 nucleotides are TGTGCCAGCAGCCAAGTTCCAGCTGGGGCTCGGGGGGGGATACGTGCAGATACGCAGTATTTT. Translation gives CASSQVPAGARGGIRADTQYF.

The chain combines TRBV6-1 with TRBJ2-3; 9 positions agree with TRBD1. Germline CDR1 is MNHNS and CDR2 is SASEGT. Losses at the gene ends were 1 base for V and 4 bases for J; bases not matched to a gene: 3. CDR3 size: 15 residues. CDR3 in DNA: TGTGCCAGCAGTGAAGTAACAGGGGGCGCAGATACGCAGTATTTT. Encoded protein: CASSEVTGGADTQYF.

The chain employs TRBV11-3 and TRBJ1-1; no clear D gene. The CDR3 covers 15 residues. Germline-derived CDR1 and CDR2 are SGHNT and YENEEA. Trimming took off 4 bases at V and 1 base at J, with 13 bases between the two ends. The CDR3 here is CASSSRVPGNTEAFF. CDR3 DNA sequence: TGTGCCAGCAGCTCCCGGGTGCCCGGGAACACTGAAGCTTTCTTT.

In DNA form, the CDR3 reads TGCGCCAGCAGCTCGGGGACAGCAAACACTGAAGCTTTCTTT. Translating it yields CASSSGTANTEAFF. This rearrangement joins TRBV5-1 to TRBJ1-1, with 7 bases matching TRBD1. This CDR3 has 14 amino acids. The ends lost 3 bases at V and 2 bases at J; junction bases unmatched: 4. CDR1 and CDR2 from the germline V gene are SGHRS and YFSETQ.

This clone showed up just a few times. The chain joins TRBV11-3 to TRBJ2-5, with no clear D. The CDR3 spans 12 residues. Germline CDR1 and CDR2: SGHNT and YENEEA. With 5 bases removed from V and 5 bases from J, the gap between germline ends came to 9 bases. This CDR3 is CASSAGWETQYF. CDR3 in DNA: TGTGCCAGCAGCGCTGGCTGGGAGACCCAGTACTTC.

This sequence joins TRBV24-1 and TRBJ2-2, with TRBD2 matching over 13 bases. The CDR3 loop spans 17 amino acids. Per the germline V gene, CDR1 is KGHDR and CDR2 is SFDVKD. With 7 bases clipped from V and 0 bases from J, the junction kept 4 bases outside the gene matches. This CDR3 reads CATSDTSGRANTGELFF. In nucleotides, the CDR3 is TGTGCCACCAGCGATACTAGCGGGAGGGCGAACACCGGGGAGCTGTTTTTT.

A remark on this clone: Mismatch with germline at one junction end may stem from a read error. This chain joins TRBV11-2 and TRBJ2-3, with a possible D match to TRBD2 (5 bases). The CDR3 consists of 15 residues. Per the germline V gene, CDR1 is SGHAT and CDR2 is FQNNGV. The CDR3 DNA reads TGTGCCAGCAGCCTAGACTATCGCCTCACAGATACGCAGTATTTT. Residues: CASSLDYRLTDTQYF. Combining the CDR3 with reference TRBV11-2 and TRBJ2-3 gives the whole variable domain EAGVAQSPRYKIIEKRQSVAFWCNPISGHATLYWYQQILGQGPKLLIQFQNNGVVDDSQLPKDRFSAERLKGVDSTLKIQPAKLEDSAVYLCASSLDYRLTDTQYFGPGTRLTVL.

This clone came up a few times. The chain couples TRBV7-9 to TRBJ2-1; TRBD2 aligns across 7 bases. Looked up from germline, CDR1 is SEHNR and CDR2 is FQNEAQ (reference sequence). J was trimmed by 5 bases and V by 5 bases; bases with no gene match: 3. The CDR3 runs to 13 residues. The CDR3 is CASSRLADNEQFF. CDR3 DNA sequence: TGTGCCAGCAGCCGGCTAGCGGACAATGAGCAGTTCTTC.

The rearrangement uses TRBV11-2 and TRBJ1-1; D is unclear. CDR1 and CDR2 (germline): SGHAT, FQNNGV. V was pared by 3 bases and J by 1 base, with 6 bases between. There are 13 residues in the CDR3. The chain's CDR3 is CASSLRENTEAFF. The CDR3 DNA follows: TGTGCCAGCAGCTTGCGGGAGAACACTGAAGCTTTCTTT.

This rearrangement joins TRBV7-9 to TRBJ1-4; 7 bases align to TRBD1. CDR3 size: 16 residues. CDR1 SEHNR and CDR2 FQNEAQ come from the germline V gene (reference sequence). J was trimmed by 0 bases and V by 3 bases; bases with no gene match: 4. CDR3 DNA sequence: TGTGCCAGCAGCTTCTCAGGGGGTACAACTAATGAAAAACTGTTTTTT. Its translation: CASSFSGGTTNEKLFF.

The chain joins TRBV6-5 to TRBJ1-2, with 8 bases fitting TRBD1. CDR3 length: 16 residues. CDR1 MNHEY and CDR2 SVGAGI come from the germline V gene. With 1 base clipped from V and 4 bases from J, the junction kept 8 bases outside the gene matches. CDR3 DNA sequence: TGTGCCAGCAGTTACTACAGAGGGACAGGAACCTATGGCTACACCTTC. Protein: CASSYYRGTGTYGYTF.